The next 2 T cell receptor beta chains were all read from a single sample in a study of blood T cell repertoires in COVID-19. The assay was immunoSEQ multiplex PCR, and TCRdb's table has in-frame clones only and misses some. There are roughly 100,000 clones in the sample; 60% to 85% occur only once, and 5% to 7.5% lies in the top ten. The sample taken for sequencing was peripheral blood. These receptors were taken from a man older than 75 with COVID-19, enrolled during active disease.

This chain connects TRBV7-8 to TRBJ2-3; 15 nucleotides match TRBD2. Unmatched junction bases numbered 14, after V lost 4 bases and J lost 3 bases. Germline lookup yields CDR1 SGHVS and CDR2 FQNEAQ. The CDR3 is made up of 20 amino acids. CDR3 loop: CASSYAGTSGRSRLTDTQYF. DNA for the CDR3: TGTGCCAGCAGCTACGCCGGGACTAGCGGGAGGAGCCGATTAACAGATACGCAGTATTTT. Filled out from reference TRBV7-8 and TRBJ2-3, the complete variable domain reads GAGVSQSPRYKVAKRGQDVALRCDPISGHVSLFWYQQALGQGPEFLTYFQNEAQLDKSGLPSDRFFAERPEGSVSTLKIQRTQQEDSAVYLCASSYAGTSGRSRLTDTQYFGPGTRLTVL.

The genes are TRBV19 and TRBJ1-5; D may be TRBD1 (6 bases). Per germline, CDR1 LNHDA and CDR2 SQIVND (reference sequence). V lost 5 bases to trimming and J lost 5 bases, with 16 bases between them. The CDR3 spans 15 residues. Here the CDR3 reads CASSDTGGVDQPQHF. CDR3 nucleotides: TGTGCCAGTAGTGACACGGGGGGCGTGGATCAGCCCCAGCATTTT.